This T cell receptor (beta chain) emerged from a study of cytomegalovirus exposure and HLA in healthy donors. As concerns this clone: Its antigen remains unknown.

J was trimmed by 6 bases and V by 5 bases; bases with no gene match: 13. The germline gives CDR1 LNHDA, CDR2 SQIVND (reference sequence). The CDR3 spans 15 residues. Primers included in the PCR were 60 Vbeta and 13 Jbeta primers. Repertoires were generated with immunoSEQ multiplex PCR, while TCRdb's copy carries only in-frame clones and drops some. The sample has about 82,000 clones, about nine tenths seen once. Study findings and constraints: A later look showed TCR association rates differing by HLA locus, highest for DRB1 and lowest for HLA-C. The dataset shows that most TCR sequences were rare, while some public TCRs occurred in many donors. Most of the CMV-associated TCR beta chains (in a later analysis) appeared to be HLA-restricted. An apparent linkage of common viral pathogens to several of the most significant clusters emerged in a later analysis.

This TCR derives from a man younger than 30 in good health and CMV-seronegative. Sequenced: PBMCs. The chain recombines TRBV19 with TRBJ2-7, with 7 bases fitting TRBD2. CDR3 sequence reads: CASSSAGVEFGEQYF. In nucleotides, the CDR3 is TGTGCCAGTAGTTCCGCGGGAGTAGAATTTGGCGAGCAGTACTTC.